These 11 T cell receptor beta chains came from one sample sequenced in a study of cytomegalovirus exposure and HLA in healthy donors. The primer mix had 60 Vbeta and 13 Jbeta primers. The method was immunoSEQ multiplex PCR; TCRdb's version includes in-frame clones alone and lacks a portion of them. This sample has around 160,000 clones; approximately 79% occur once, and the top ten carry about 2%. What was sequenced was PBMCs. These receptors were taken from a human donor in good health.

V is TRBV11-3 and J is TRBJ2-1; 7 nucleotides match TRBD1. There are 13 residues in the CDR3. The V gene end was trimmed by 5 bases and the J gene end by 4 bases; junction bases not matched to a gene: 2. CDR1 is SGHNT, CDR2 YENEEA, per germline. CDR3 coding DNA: TGTGCCAGCAGCGGGACAGAGTACAATGAGCAGTTCTTC. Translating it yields CASSGTEYNEQFF.

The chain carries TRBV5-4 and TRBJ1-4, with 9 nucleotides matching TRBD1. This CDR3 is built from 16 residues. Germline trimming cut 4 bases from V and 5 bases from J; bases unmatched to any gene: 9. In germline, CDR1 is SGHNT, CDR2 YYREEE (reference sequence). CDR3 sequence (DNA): TGTGCCAGCAGCCAGCAACAGGGGGCTGCAAATGAAAAACTGTTTTTT. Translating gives CASSQQQGAANEKLFF. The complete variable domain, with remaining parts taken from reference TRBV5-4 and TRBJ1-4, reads ETGVTQSPTHLIKTRGQQVTLRCSSQSGHNTVSWYQQALGQGPQFIFQYYREEENGRGNFPPRFSGLQFPNYSSELNVNALELDDSALYLCASSQQQGAANEKLFFGSGTQLSVL.

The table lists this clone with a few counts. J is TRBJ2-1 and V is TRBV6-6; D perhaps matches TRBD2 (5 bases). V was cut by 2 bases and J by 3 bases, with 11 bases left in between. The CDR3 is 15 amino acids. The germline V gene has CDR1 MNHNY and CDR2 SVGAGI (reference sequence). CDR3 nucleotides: TGTGCCAGCAGTTACCGGGGAAACCACTACAATGAGCAGTTCTTC. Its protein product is CASSYRGNHYNEQFF.

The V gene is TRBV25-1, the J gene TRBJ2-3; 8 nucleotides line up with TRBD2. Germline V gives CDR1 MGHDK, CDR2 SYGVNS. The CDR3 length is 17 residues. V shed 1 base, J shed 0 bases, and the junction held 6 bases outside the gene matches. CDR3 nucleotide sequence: TGTGCCAGCAGTGAATTTCCTAGCGGGTCTAGCACAGATACGCAGTATTTT. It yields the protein CASSEFPSGSSTDTQYF.

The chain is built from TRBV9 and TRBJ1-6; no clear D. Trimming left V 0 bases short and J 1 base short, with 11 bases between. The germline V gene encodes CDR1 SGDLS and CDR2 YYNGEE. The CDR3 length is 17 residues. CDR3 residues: CASSVGLQRSYNSPLHF. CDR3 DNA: TGTGCCAGCAGCGTAGGACTACAGCGGTCCTATAATTCACCCCTCCACTTT.

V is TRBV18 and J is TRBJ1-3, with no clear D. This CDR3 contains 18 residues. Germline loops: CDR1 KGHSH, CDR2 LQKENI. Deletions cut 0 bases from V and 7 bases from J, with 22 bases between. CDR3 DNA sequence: TGTGCCAGCTCACCACCGGGTAGGGAGGAAGCTTCGGTGAACACCATATATTTT. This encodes CASSPPGREEASVNTIYF.

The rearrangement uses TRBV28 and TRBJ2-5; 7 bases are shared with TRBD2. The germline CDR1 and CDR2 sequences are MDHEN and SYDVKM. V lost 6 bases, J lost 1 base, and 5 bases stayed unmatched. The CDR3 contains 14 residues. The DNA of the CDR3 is TGTGCCAGCAGGACCTGGGAGGGCCAAGAGACCCAGTACTTC. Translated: CASRTWEGQETQYF.

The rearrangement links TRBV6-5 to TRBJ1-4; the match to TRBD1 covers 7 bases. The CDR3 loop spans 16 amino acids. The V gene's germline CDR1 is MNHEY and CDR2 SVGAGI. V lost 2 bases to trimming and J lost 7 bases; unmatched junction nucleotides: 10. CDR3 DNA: TGTGCCAGCAGTTACGACAGGGATAGAAGGGGTGAAAAACTGTTTTTT. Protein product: CASSYDRDRRGEKLFF.

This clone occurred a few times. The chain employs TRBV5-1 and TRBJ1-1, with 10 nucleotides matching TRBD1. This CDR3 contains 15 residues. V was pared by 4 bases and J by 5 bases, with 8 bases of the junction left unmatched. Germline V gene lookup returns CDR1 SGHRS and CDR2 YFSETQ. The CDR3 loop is CASSMGDRGGTEAFF. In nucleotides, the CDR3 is TGCGCCAGCAGCATGGGGGACAGGGGAGGGACTGAAGCTTTCTTT.

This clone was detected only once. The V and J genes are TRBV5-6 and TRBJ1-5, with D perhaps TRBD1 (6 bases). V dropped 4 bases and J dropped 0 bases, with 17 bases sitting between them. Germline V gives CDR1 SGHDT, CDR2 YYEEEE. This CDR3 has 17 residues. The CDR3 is CASSRTRDTYSNQPQHF. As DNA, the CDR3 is TGTGCCAGCAGCCGTACCCGGGACACTTATAGCAATCAGCCCCAGCATTTT. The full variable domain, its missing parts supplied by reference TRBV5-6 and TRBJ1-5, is DAGVTQSPTHLIKTRGQQVTLRCSPKSGHDTVSWYQQALGQGPQFIFQYYEEEERQRGNFPDRFSGHQFPNYSSELNVNALLLGDSALYLCASSRTRDTYSNQPQHFGDGTRLSIL.

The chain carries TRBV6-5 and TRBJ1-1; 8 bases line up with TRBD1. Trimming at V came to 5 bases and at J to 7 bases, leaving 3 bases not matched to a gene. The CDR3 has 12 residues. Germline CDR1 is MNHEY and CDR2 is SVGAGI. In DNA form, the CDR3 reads TGTGCCAGCAGTCACAGGGGGGGTGAAGCTTTCTTT. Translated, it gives CASSHRGGEAFF.